A selection of T cell receptor beta chains follows, all from one sample in a study of Graves' ophthalmopathy and Graves' hyperthyroidism. MiXCR, applied by TCRdb to the multiplex PCR reads, yields one record per CDR3 protein. The sample includes a few hundred thousand distinct CDR3 sequences, approximately 21% of them seen just once. Sequencing was carried out using peripheral blood. The receptors derive from a woman aged 18-29 years with stable Graves' hyperthyroidism. Each CDR3 is given with its conserved first and last residue. D genes are given only for firm matches. Clone size, where shown, is once, few, many, or a class for clones that have expanded.

j_call cdr3_length v_call clone_size d_call cdr3_nt cdr3_aa
TRBJ1-1 13 TRBV2 many NA TGTGCCAGCAGGAGGGCCGGGAGGGCTGAAGCTTTCTTT CASRRAGRAEAFF
TRBJ1-1 15 TRBV3-1 many NA TGTGCCAGCAGCCCCGACCCGCGGTGGACCACTGAAGCTTTCTTT CASSPDPRWTTEAFF
TRBJ1-1 15 TRBV15 NA NA TGTGCCACCAGCTCTCGCAGGGACGGGAGCACTGAAGCTTTCTTT CATSSRRDGSTEAFF
TRBJ1-1 15 TRBV27 many TRBD1 TGTGCCAGCAGTCCTCGACAGGGGGCGAGCACTGAAGCTTTCTTT CASSPRQGASTEAFF
TRBJ2-2 15 TRBV28 many NA TGTGCCAGCAGTTTACCTGTTGGACGGACCGGGGAGCTGTTTTTT CASSLPVGRTGELFF
TRBJ2-7 14 TRBV11-1 many TRBD1 TGTGCCAGCAGCCGGGACAGACGCTCCTACGAGCAGTACTTC CASSRDRRSYEQYF
TRBJ2-2 14 TRBV19 many TRBD2 TGTGCCAGCAGCGGGACTAGCGACACCGGGGAGCTGTTTTTT CASSGTSDTGELFF
TRBJ1-1 13 TRBV12-3/TRBV12-4 many NA TGTGCCAGCAGGGCACCGGAGAACACTGAAGCTTTCTTT CASRAPENTEAFF
TRBJ2-7 14 TRBV7-8 NA NA TGTGCCAGCAGCCTGAGGAAAGGCTCCTACGAGCAGTACTTC CASSLRKGSYEQYF
TRBJ1-1 15 TRBV4-2 once NA TGTGCCAGCAGCCAAGAACAGCTAATGAACACTGAAGCTTTCTTT CASSQEQLMNTEAFF
TRBJ1-5 17 TRBV28 NA NA TGTGCCAGCAGTTTCCCAAGGAGGGGGTATAGCAATCAGCCCCAGCATTTT CASSFPRRGYSNQPQHF
TRBJ1-5 15 TRBV19 few TRBD1 TGTGCCAGTAGTCGACCCGGGACAGCAAATCAGCCCCAGCATTTT CASSRPGTANQPQHF
TRBJ2-7 16 TRBV20-1 many NA TGCAGTGCAACTCCGAGATCAGGGGTCGGCCCTGGGGAGCAGTACTTC CSATPRSGVGPGEQYF
TRBJ1-1 12 TRBV12-3/TRBV12-4 NA NA TGTGCCAGCAGCAACGGTGGGACTGAAGCTTTCTTT CASSNGGTEAFF
TRBJ2-7 17 TRBV27 NA TRBD2 TGTGCCAGCAGTGGCAGTCTTAGCGGGAGGGGCCGAAACGAGCAGTACTTC CASSGSLSGRGRNEQYF
TRBJ1-2 14 TRBV27 NA TRBD1 TGTGCCAGCAGTCCGACAGGGTGGGACTATGGCTACACCTTC CASSPTGWDYGYTF
TRBJ1-2 14 TRBV20-1 many NA TGCAGTGCTAGAGTCCAGGGACTAAACTATGGCTACACCTTC CSARVQGLNYGYTF
TRBJ2-5 14 TRBV12-3/TRBV12-4 NA NA TGTGCCAGCAGTCGGGACTGGATCAGCGAGACCCAGTACTTC CASSRDWISETQYF
TRBJ2-7 14 TRBV15 many TRBD2 TGTGCCACCAGCAGAGCGGGACTAGGATACGAGCAGTACTTC CATSRAGLGYEQYF
TRBJ1-1 15 TRBV28 many TRBD1 TGTGCCAGCAGTTGGACAGGGAACTCGAACACTGAAGCTTTCTTT CASSWTGNSNTEAFF